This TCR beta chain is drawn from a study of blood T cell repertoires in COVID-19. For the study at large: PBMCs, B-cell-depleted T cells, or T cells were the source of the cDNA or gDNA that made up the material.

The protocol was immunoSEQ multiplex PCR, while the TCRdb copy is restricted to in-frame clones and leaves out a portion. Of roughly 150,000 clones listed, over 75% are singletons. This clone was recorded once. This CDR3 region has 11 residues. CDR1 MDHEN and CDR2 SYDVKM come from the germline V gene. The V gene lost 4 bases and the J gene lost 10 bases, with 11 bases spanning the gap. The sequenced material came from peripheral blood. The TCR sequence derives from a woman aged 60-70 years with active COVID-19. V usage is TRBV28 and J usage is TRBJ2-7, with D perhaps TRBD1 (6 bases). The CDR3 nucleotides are TGTGCCAGCAGTTGGGGGCCAAGCCAGTACTTC. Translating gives CASSWGPSQYF.